This paragraph covers one T cell receptor beta chain sequence. Its specificity is not known. The protocol was immunoSEQ multiplex PCR, while the TCRdb copy is restricted to in-frame clones and leaves out a portion. The data hold tens of thousands of clones, with around 89% observed a single time. These data are taken from a study of graft-versus-host responses after intestinal transplantation. For the study at large: Recipients obtained multivisceral, liver-intestinal, or isolated intestinal transplants. Every recipient had anti-thymocyte globulin induction and roughly 3 years of tacrolimus plus steroids. Study findings and constraints: GvH clones were found in recipient marrow; some appeared first in ileum or blood. The study found high graft-versus-host to host-versus-graft clonal ratios in allografts of patients with graft-donor T cell macrochimerism.

Germline V lookup: CDR1 SGHTA, CDR2 FQGTGA. The V and J ends lost 2 bases and 1 base, in that order; junction bases with no gene match: 1. The CDR3 has 14 amino acids. The receptor comes from a human donor who was the organ donor for an intestinal transplant. The chain combines TRBV7-3 with TRBJ2-5; 7 positions match TRBD2. Specimen: unstimulated CD4+ T cells sorted from spleen or lymph node cells, collected before transplant. The CDR3 reads CASSLSSGQETQYF. CDR3 DNA: TGTGCCAGCAGCTTATCTAGCGGCCAAGAGACCCAGTACTTC.